This T cell receptor (beta chain) stems from a study of radiation and T cells in renal cell carcinoma. Time point described: baseline pretreatment blood. As to treatment: 15 Gy SBRT to primary tumor, nephrectomy 4 weeks later. This clone has a handful of counts. Profiling relied on immunoSEQ multiplex PCR, and the TCRdb table lists in-frame clones only, not all of them. The data show 150,000 or so clones, approximately 82% seen once. The CDR3 is 14 amino acids. Germline lookup yields CDR1 SGHRS and CDR2 YFSETQ. With V trimmed by 3 bases and J by 4 bases, 5 bases remained unmatched. Sequences were derived from blood, sampled from a patient whose treatment included radiotherapy and nephrectomy. This chain uses TRBV5-1 with TRBJ2-7; TRBD1 aligns across 9 bases. The origin of this receptor is a woman aged 45-65 years with renal cell carcinoma. The CDR3 bases are TGCGCCAGCAGCTCGGGACAGGGTCTATACGAGCAGTACTTC. Protein: CASSSGQGLYEQYF.